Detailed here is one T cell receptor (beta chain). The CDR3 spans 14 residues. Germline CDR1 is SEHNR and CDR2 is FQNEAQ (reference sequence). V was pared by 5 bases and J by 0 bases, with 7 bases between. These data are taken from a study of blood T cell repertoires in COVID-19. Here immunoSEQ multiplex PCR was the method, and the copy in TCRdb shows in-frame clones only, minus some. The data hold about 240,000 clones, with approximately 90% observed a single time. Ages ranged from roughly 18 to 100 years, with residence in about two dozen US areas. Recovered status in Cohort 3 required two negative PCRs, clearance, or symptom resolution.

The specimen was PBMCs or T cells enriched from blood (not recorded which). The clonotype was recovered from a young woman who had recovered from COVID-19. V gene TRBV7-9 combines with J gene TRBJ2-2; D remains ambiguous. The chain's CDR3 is CASSPNTNTGELFF. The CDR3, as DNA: TGTGCCAGCAGCCCAAACACGAACACCGGGGAGCTGTTTTTT. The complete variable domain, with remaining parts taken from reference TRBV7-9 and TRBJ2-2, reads DTGVSQNPRHKITKRGQNVTFRCDPISEHNRLYWYRQTLGQGPEFLTYFQNEAQLEKSRLLSDRFSAERPKGSFSTLEIQRTEQGDSAMYLCASSPNTNTGELFFGEGSRLTVL.